The 14 T cell receptor beta chains below all came from one sample that was sequenced in a study of T cell responses to AZD1222 COVID-19 vaccine. The data were produced by immunoSEQ multiplex PCR, yet TCRdb's version contains in-frame clones alone and is incomplete. The table records about 180,000 clones, roughly 88% of them present only once. This material consisted of peripheral blood, taken on day 0 of AZD1222 vaccination. The receptors originated from an adult in good health.

The rearrangement joins TRBV2 to TRBJ2-7; the match to TRBD2 covers 10 bases. The CDR3 covers 14 residues. Trimming cost V 6 bases and J 3 bases; bases outside gene matches: 5. Germline lookup yields CDR1 SNHLY and CDR2 FYNNEI. CDR3 nucleotides: TGTGCCAGCAGGTATACTAGCGGGGTCTACGAGCAGTACTTC. This encodes CASRYTSGVYEQYF.

This chain uses TRBV5-4 with TRBJ1-4, with a tentative D call TRBD1 (5 bases). The CDR3 runs to 16 residues. The germline V gene has CDR1 SGHNT and CDR2 YYREEE (reference sequence). Trimming stripped 0 bases from V and 8 bases from J, with 17 bases between. Written as DNA, the CDR3 is TGTGCCAGCAGCTTGGAGAGAGGTTGGGGCCCGGAAAAACTGTTTTTT. Its protein is CASSLERGWGPEKLFF. The whole variable domain, remainder taken from reference TRBV5-4 and TRBJ1-4, is ETGVTQSPTHLIKTRGQQVTLRCSSQSGHNTVSWYQQALGQGPQFIFQYYREEENGRGNFPPRFSGLQFPNYSSELNVNALELDDSALYLCASSLERGWGPEKLFFGSGTQLSVL.

This clone was recorded a few times. The genes are TRBV5-8 and TRBJ2-7; the D gene is possibly TRBD1 (5 bases). CDR1 and CDR2 (germline): SGHTS, YDEGEE. V was shortened by 4 bases and J by 2 bases, with 13 bases between the two germline ends. The CDR3 loop spans 14 amino acids. In DNA, the CDR3 is TGTGCCAGCAGCCCTTGGACACCCGCCTACGAGCAGTACTTC. Its translation is CASSPWTPAYEQYF.

In this sample, this clone turned up a few times. The V call is TRBV19, the J call TRBJ1-5, with unresolved D. Germline assignment: CDR1 LNHDA and CDR2 SQIVND (reference sequence). V gave up 3 bases and J gave up 2 bases, with 17 bases separating them. This CDR3 spans 17 amino acids. The CDR3 protein is CASSIGQGIGGNQPQHF. The CDR3 coding sequence is TGTGCCAGTAGTATCGGTCAAGGGATCGGGGGCAATCAGCCCCAGCATTTT.

The DNA for the CDR3 is TGTGCCAGCATTAAGGCCAGGGAGTTGGCTGAAGCTTTCTTT. Its translation: CASIKARELAEAFF. V is TRBV28 and J is TRBJ1-1, with a possible D match to TRBD1 (5 bases). This CDR3 is built from 14 residues. Germline V gene sequence: CDR1 MDHEN, CDR2 SYDVKM. V was trimmed by 7 bases and J by 6 bases, leaving 18 bases between them. Based on the CDR3 plus reference TRBV28 and TRBJ1-1, the full variable domain is DVKVTQSSRYLVKRTGEKVFLECVQDMDHENMFWYRQDPGLGLRLIYFSYDVKMKEKGDIPEGYSVSREKKERFSLILESASTNQTSMYLCASIKARELAEAFFGQGTRLTVV.

In its sample, this clone was seen a few times. The chain is built from TRBV6-5 and TRBJ1-1; D gene unclear. V was cut by 5 bases and J by 5 bases, with 12 bases left in between. The CDR3 covers 13 residues. CDR1 and CDR2 from the germline V gene are MNHEY and SVGAGI. CDR3 in amino acids: CASSMTRRTEAFF. CDR3 sequence (DNA): TGTGCCAGCAGTATGACGAGGAGGACTGAAGCTTTCTTT.

This clone appeared a few times. The V gene is TRBV12-3 or TRBV12-4, the J gene TRBJ2-7; D is ambiguous. CDR3 length: 12 amino acids. V lost 8 bases and J lost 1, with 9 bases in between. The CDR3 DNA follows: TGTGCCAGCGCCCGTCGTTCCTACGAGCAGTACTTC. Translating gives CASARRSYEQYF.

The J gene is TRBJ1-2, the V gene TRBV6-2 or TRBV6-3; D not resolved. Per germline, CDR1 MNHEY and CDR2 SVGEGT. The CDR3 consists of 13 residues. Trimming stripped 2 bases from V and 8 bases from J, with 12 bases between. The CDR3 loop is CASSYVQSSGYTF. CDR3 sequence (DNA): TGTGCCAGCAGTTACGTTCAGAGCTCCGGCTACACCTTC.

This rearrangement joins TRBV28 to TRBJ1-4, with D uncertain. Germline V gene sequence: CDR1 MDHEN, CDR2 SYDVKM. The CDR3 has 14 amino acids. V lost 3 bases and J 4 bases, leaving 9 bases between the germline ends. This chain's CDR3 is CASSLLGFNEKLFF. CDR3 in DNA: TGTGCCAGCAGTTTGCTGGGATTTAATGAAAAACTGTTTTTT. The whole variable domain, filled in from reference TRBV28 and TRBJ1-4, reads DVKVTQSSRYLVKRTGEKVFLECVQDMDHENMFWYRQDPGLGLRLIYFSYDVKMKEKGDIPEGYSVSREKKERFSLILESASTNQTSMYLCASSLLGFNEKLFFGSGTQLSVL.

The chain couples TRBV7-8 to TRBJ1-5; a possible D gene is TRBD1 (6 bases). The ends were cut back, 5 bases at V and 7 bases at J, with 18 bases in the middle. The CDR3 runs 15 residues. Germline values: CDR1 SGHVS, CDR2 FQNEAQ. In nucleotides, the CDR3 is TGTGCCAGCAGCACCGGCGGGGGGGCGGGACAGCCCCAGCATTTT. Protein product: CASSTGGGAGQPQHF.

The chain has TRBV10-3 and TRBJ1-4; 8 nucleotides match TRBD1. V dropped 2 bases and J dropped 12; count of bases not matched to a gene: 2. The CDR3 sequence is 12 residues long. Germline V gene lookup returns CDR1 ENHRY and CDR2 SYGVKD. In nucleotides, the CDR3 is TGTGCCATCAGTGAGGGACAGGGTCAACTGTTTTTT. It is translated as CAISEGQGQLFF.

A single count supports this clone. The rearrangement links TRBV5-1 to TRBJ1-1, with 10 bases fitting TRBD1. This CDR3 comprises 18 residues. CDR1 SGHRS and CDR2 YFSETQ come from the germline V gene. Trimming cost V 4 bases and J 0 bases; bases outside gene matches: 12. The CDR3: CASSGRQGALGVNTEAFF. The DNA of the CDR3 is TGCGCCAGCAGCGGACGACAGGGGGCGCTTGGGGTGAACACTGAAGCTTTCTTT.

The chain uses TRBV5-4 and TRBJ1-2; D is ambiguous. Trimming removed 4 bases at V and 2 bases at J, with 15 bases between. In germline, CDR1 is SGHNT, CDR2 YYREEE (reference sequence). CDR3 size: 15 residues. The CDR3 protein is CASSQGKTSNYGYTF. CDR3 coding DNA: TGTGCCAGCAGCCAAGGGAAGACATCCAACTATGGCTACACCTTC.

This chain links TRBV11-2 with TRBJ1-1; TRBD1 might be the D (6 bases). From germline, CDR1 is SGHAT and CDR2 FQNNGV. The V and J ends lost 1 base and 9 bases respectively, with 9 bases between them. The CDR3 covers 12 residues. CDR3 in amino acids: CASSLVGGQAFF. The DNA for the CDR3 is TGTGCCAGCAGCTTAGTCGGGGGGCAAGCTTTCTTT.